A selection of T cell receptor beta chains follows, all from one sample in a study of response to subunit inactivated influenza vaccine. TCRdb passed the RT-PCR reads through MiXCR, listing each CDR3 protein once. This table holds around 530,000 distinct CDR3 sequences, roughly 12% found once. This material consisted of PBMCs from blood, taken on the day of vaccination. The source of these receptors is a man over 45 who received an inactivated influenza vaccine. CDR3s include the opening cysteine and the closing phenylalanine or tryptophan. The D gene is left open where the match is weak. Only some rows state a clone size, as once, few, many or a class for expanded clones.

TRBD2 TRBJ2-7 few TRBV28 TGTGCCAGCACCCCGAGCGGGACCCGGGCCGAGCAGTACTTC CASTPSGTRAEQYF
TRBD2 TRBJ2-5 many TRBV5-1 TGCGCCAGCAGCTTGGAAGCAGGGAGGGGCGGGACCCAGTACTTC CASSLEAGRGGTQYF
- TRBJ2-7 - TRBV20-1 TGCAGTGCGGGGGAGCCCACCGAGCAGTACTTC CSAGEPTEQYF
TRBD2 TRBJ2-5 - TRBV7-2 TGTGCCAGCAGCTTAGTCGGGTGGGGGGGTAGCCAAGAGACCCAGTACTTC CASSLVGWGGSQETQYF
TRBD1 TRBJ1-2 few TRBV4-3 TGCGCCAGCAGCCAAGAGGGGACAGGTGATGGCTACACCTTC CASSQEGTGDGYTF
- TRBJ2-1 - TRBV15 TGTGCCACCAGCGGGCCACAGGGTGGGACCTCGGGTGAGCAGTTCTTC CATSGPQGGTSGEQFF
- TRBJ2-5 many TRBV7-2 TGTGCCAGCAGCACCCCCCAAGAGACCCAGTACTTC CASSTPQETQYF
TRBD1 TRBJ2-1 few TRBV28 TGTGCCAGCAGTTCTCCCCGGGACAGGGGTGGGAATGAGCAGTTCTTC CASSSPRDRGGNEQFF
TRBD1 TRBJ2-1 few TRBV15 TGTGCCACCAGCTCAAGGGACAGGGGATCCTACAATGAGCAGTTCTTC CATSSRDRGSYNEQFF
TRBD1 TRBJ2-7 few TRBV2 TGTGCCAGCAGTAAGGACAGGGACGACTACGAGCAGTACTTC CASSKDRDDYEQYF
TRBD2 TRBJ2-7 few TRBV20-1 TGCAGTGCTAGGCAGCGGGAGTTGCAGTACTTC CSARQRELQYF
- TRBJ2-7 - TRBV4-1 TGCGCCAGCAGCCAGTGGTTAAACTACGAGCAGTACTTC CASSQWLNYEQYF
- TRBJ2-5 many TRBV7-2 TGTGCCAGCAGCTTGTCCAGGGGAGGAGAGACCCAGTACTTC CASSLSRGGETQYF
- TRBJ2-1 few TRBV18 TGTGCCAGCTCACACCTACAGGTCTACAATGAGCAGTTCTTC CASSHLQVYNEQFF
TRBD1 TRBJ1-5 many TRBV7-2 TGTGCCAGCAGCCGTAACGGGGGGGGACAGTCGCCCCAGCATTTT CASSRNGGGQSPQHF
TRBD1 TRBJ1-5 few TRBV20-1 TGCAGTGCTCCCGACAGGGCCAATCAGCCCCAGCATTTT CSAPDRANQPQHF